This T cell receptor beta chain was captured by sequencing in a study of T cell responses to AZD1222 COVID-19 vaccine. As regards this clone: Its antigen is currently unknown.

Study conclusions and caveats: Donors, mostly white British, included more females; clonal diversity was possibly underestimated. The study reported that nearly half of spike-specific TCRs target unmutated variant regions.

The length of the CDR3 is 17 residues. CDR1 is SGDLS and CDR2 is YYNGEE in the germline V gene. J gave up 5 bases and V 3 bases, and 15 bases lay outside the gene matches. Here immunoSEQ multiplex PCR was the method, and the copy in TCRdb shows in-frame clones only, minus some. This table has about 94,000 clones, 85% appearing once. The TCR was taken from an adult who received the AZD1222 COVID-19 vaccine. Sequencing used peripheral blood, obtained 28 days after the second AZD1222 dose. V usage is TRBV9 and J usage is TRBJ2-3, with TRBD2 matching over 7 bases. In nucleotides, the CDR3 is TGTGCCAGCAGCGCGCTCCCGGCGGGAGCATTGTTAGATACGCAGTATTTT. Amino acids: CASSALPAGALLDTQYF.